These 15 T cell receptor beta chains were all obtained from the same sample, sequenced in a study of blood T cell repertoires in COVID-19. Produced via immunoSEQ multiplex PCR; TCRdb's table is partial and in-frame only. The sample shows hundreds of thousands of clones, almost 90% of them seen only once. Input material: peripheral blood. These receptors were taken from a woman aged 70 to 79 with COVID-19, enrolled during active disease.

This sequence joins TRBV7-9 and TRBJ2-7; TRBD1 agrees at 12 bases. The CDR3 consists of 17 residues. Germline values: CDR1 SEHNR, CDR2 FQNEAQ (reference sequence). Unmatched junction bases numbered 9, after V lost 1 base and J lost 5 bases. The CDR3 loop is CASSLDPGTGGKNEQYF. In DNA, the CDR3 is TGTGCCAGCAGCTTAGACCCCGGGACAGGGGGCAAAAACGAGCAGTACTTC. Looking up the rest from reference TRBV7-9 and TRBJ2-7 gives the full variable domain: DTGVSQNPRHKITKRGQNVTFRCDPISEHNRLYWYRQTLGQGPEFLTYFQNEAQLEKSRLLSDRFSAERPKGSFSTLEIQRTEQGDSAMYLCASSLDPGTGGKNEQYFGPGTRLTVT.

This chain joins TRBV27 and TRBJ2-1; TRBD1 matches at 11 bases. CDR1 and CDR2 (germline): MNHEY, SMNVEV (reference sequence). V trimming: 4 bases; J trimming: 9 bases; junction bases outside the gene matches: 5. The CDR3 has 14 residues. CDR3 residues: CASSSGTGGGEQFF. DNA of the CDR3: TGTGCCAGCAGTTCCGGGACAGGGGGGGGTGAGCAGTTCTTC.

The chain recombines TRBV7-7 with TRBJ2-3, with D possibly TRBD2 on 6 matching bases. Trimming took 2 bases from V and 6 from J, leaving 12 bases between them. The germline V gene has CDR1 SSHAT and CDR2 FNYEAQ (reference sequence). This CDR3 is 14 amino acids long. The CDR3 bases are TGTGCCAGCAGCTTAAGTGGCGCGGGGGATACGCAGTATTTT. Amino acid sequence: CASSLSGAGDTQYF.

The chain employs TRBV18 and TRBJ1-2; 8 bases are a match to TRBD1. The germline CDR1 and CDR2 sequences are KGHSH and LQKENI. The J segment lost 3 bases and the V segment lost 0 bases, leaving 6 bases of the junction unmatched. CDR3 length: 16 residues. In nucleotides, the CDR3 is TGTGCCAGCTCACCACCGTGGCAGGGGGCGGACTATGGCTACACCTTC. Protein: CASSPPWQGADYGYTF.

The chain is built from TRBV2 and TRBJ2-1, with D possibly TRBD2 on 6 matching bases. The CDR3 runs 11 residues. V was clipped by 8 bases and J by 9 bases, with 11 bases between them. The germline gives CDR1 SNHLY, CDR2 FYNNEI. The CDR3, as DNA: TGTGCCAGCGGTACGGAGGGTGAGCAGTTCTTC. This encodes CASGTEGEQFF.

In the case of this clone: The sample contains more than one DNA sequence encoding this CDR3. For the CDR3, the DNA is TGTGCCAGCAGCCTTGACATGAACACTGAAGCTTTCTTT. The encoded protein is CASSLDMNTEAFF. The chain carries TRBV7-9 and TRBJ1-1, with D uncertain. V was cut by 5 bases and J by 0 bases, with 7 bases left in between. Germline CDR1 reads SEHNR; CDR2 reads FQNEAQ (reference sequence). The CDR3 runs to 13 residues.

This chain uses TRBV10-3 with TRBJ2-2; 9 bases align to TRBD1. Germline V gene sequence: CDR1 ENHRY, CDR2 SYGVKD. The CDR3 is 13 residues long. Germline trimming cut 6 bases from V and 5 bases from J; bases unmatched to any gene: 1. CDR3 protein: CAIRGTGTGELFF. The CDR3 DNA follows: TGTGCCATCAGAGGGACAGGGACCGGGGAGCTGTTTTTT.

The DNA for the CDR3 is TGTGCCAGCAGTGAAAACCTTTACAGGGAACTGTTTTTT. It specifies CASSENLYRELFF. The chain couples TRBV6-1 to TRBJ1-4, with D perhaps matching TRBD1 (6 bases). V lost 2 bases to trimming and J lost 12 bases, with 13 bases between them. Germline V gene sequence: CDR1 MNHNS, CDR2 SASEGT. The CDR3 consists of 13 residues.

This chain joins TRBV4-3 and TRBJ1-4; tentative D call: TRBD1 (5 bases). This CDR3 comprises 16 residues. Trimming left V 3 bases short and J 0 bases short, with 11 bases between. Germline CDR1 LGHNA, CDR2 YSLEER. The CDR3, as DNA: TGCGCCAGCAGCCAGGATGACAGAGCAACTAATGAAAAACTGTTTTTT. Translated, it gives CASSQDDRATNEKLFF.

This rearrangement joins TRBV9 to TRBJ1-2, with D possibly being TRBD1 (6 bases). Germline CDR1 SGDLS, CDR2 YYNGEE. The CDR3 is 18 amino acids. V gave up 0 bases and J gave up 4 bases, with 22 bases separating them. CDR3 residues: CASSVGGLGRTMAYGYTF. The CDR3 DNA reads TGTGCCAGCAGCGTAGGGGGGCTCGGGCGGACGATGGCCTATGGCTACACCTTC.

This chain connects TRBV27 to TRBJ1-2; 10 bases are a match to TRBD1. V gave up 5 bases and J gave up 0 bases; unmatched junction bases: 3. The CDR3 is 15 residues long. Germline V CDR1 and CDR2: MNHEY, SMNVEV (reference sequence). In nucleotides, the CDR3 is TGTGCCAGCAGTGCCGGGACAGGGGCTAACTATGGCTACACCTTC. This gives the protein CASSAGTGANYGYTF.

This clone was detected a few times. CDR3 coding DNA: TGTGCCAGCAGCACTTTAACCCAGGGGGTAAGCTATGGCTACACCTTC. This encodes CASSTLTQGVSYGYTF. This chain uses TRBV28 with TRBJ1-2, with 7 bases identical to TRBD1. Germline trimming cut 6 bases from V and 4 bases from J; bases unmatched to any gene: 14. In germline, CDR1 is MDHEN, CDR2 SYDVKM. The CDR3 is made up of 16 amino acids.

The genes are TRBV5-1 and TRBJ2-2; maybe TRBD1 (5 bases). From germline, CDR1 is SGHRS and CDR2 YFSETQ. V gave up 0 bases and J gave up 4 bases, with 22 bases separating them. The CDR3 length is 19 residues. Here the CDR3 reads CASSLGLTTLRVGTGELFF. The CDR3, as DNA: TGCGCCAGCAGCTTGGGTCTCACTACCCTCAGGGTCGGCACCGGGGAGCTGTTTTTT.

The chain has TRBV6-2 or TRBV6-3 and TRBJ1-2, with D uncertain. CDR1 is MNHEY and CDR2 is SVGEGT in the germline V gene. V was cut by 2 bases and J by 7 bases, with 14 bases left in between. This CDR3 has 14 amino acids. The DNA for the CDR3 is TGTGCCAGCAGTTACCGGTTGGAGGGAGGTGGCTACACCTTC. Translated, it gives CASSYRLEGGGYTF.

The chain combines TRBV9 with TRBJ2-5; 10 bases align to TRBD2. The germline V gene encodes CDR1 SGDLS and CDR2 YYNGEE. This CDR3 comprises 16 residues. Trimming removed 3 bases from V and 1 base from J; junction bases left unmatched: 6. The CDR3 loop is CASSGSAGGIQETQYF. The CDR3 DNA follows: TGTGCCAGCAGCGGTTCAGCGGGGGGGATCCAAGAGACCCAGTACTTC. The variable domain in full, completed from reference TRBV9 and TRBJ2-5, reads DSGVTQTPKHLITATGQRVTLRCSPRSGDLSVYWYQQSLDQGLQFLIQYYNGEERAKGNILERFSAQQFPDLHSELNLSSLELGDSALYFCASSGSAGGIQETQYFGPGTRLLVL.